This TCR beta chain is drawn from a study of blood T cell repertoires in COVID-19. Study in general: There were acute and convalescent COVID-19 samples, and they came from the United States, Italy and Spain. Sources were T cells, B-cell-depleted T cells, or PBMCs; the material itself was cDNA or gDNA.

How the authors handled the data: Amplified reference gene primers provided the basis for estimating nucleated cell counts. The protocol was immunoSEQ multiplex PCR, while the TCRdb copy is restricted to in-frame clones and leaves out a portion. Clonal size and the V and J genes are those of that table, whereas D and trimming came from the DNA. This sample has some 150,000 clones, with about 85% found just once. The ends were cut back, 4 bases at V and 2 bases at J, with 2 bases in the middle. CDR1 and CDR2 from the germline V gene are SGHNT and YYREEE (reference sequence). The CDR3 totals 11 residues.

This clonotype originated in a woman older than 75 in a cohort sampled during active or convalescent COVID-19. V gene TRBV5-4 combines with J gene TRBJ2-3; D unresolved. The source material was peripheral blood. Here the CDR3 reads CASSHTDTQYF. In DNA form, the CDR3 reads TGTGCCAGCAGCCACACAGATACGCAGTATTTT.